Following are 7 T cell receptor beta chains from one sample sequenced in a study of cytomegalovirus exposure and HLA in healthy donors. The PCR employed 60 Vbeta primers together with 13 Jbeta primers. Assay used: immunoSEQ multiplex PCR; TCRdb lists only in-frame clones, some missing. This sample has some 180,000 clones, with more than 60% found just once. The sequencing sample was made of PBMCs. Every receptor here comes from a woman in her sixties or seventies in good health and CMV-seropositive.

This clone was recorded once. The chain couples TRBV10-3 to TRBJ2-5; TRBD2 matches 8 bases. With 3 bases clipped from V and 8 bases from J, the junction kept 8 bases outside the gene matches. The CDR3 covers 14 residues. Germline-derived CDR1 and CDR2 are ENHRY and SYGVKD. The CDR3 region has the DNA TGTGCCATCAGTGAAGGAGCGGGGGCGGGTACCCAGTACTTC. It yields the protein CAISEGAGAGTQYF.

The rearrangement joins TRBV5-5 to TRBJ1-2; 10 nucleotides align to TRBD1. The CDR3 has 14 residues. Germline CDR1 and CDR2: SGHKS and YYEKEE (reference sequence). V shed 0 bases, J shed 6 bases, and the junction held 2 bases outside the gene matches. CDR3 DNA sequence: TGTGCCAGCAGCTTGGGGGGACAGGGGAATGGCTACACCTTC. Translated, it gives CASSLGGQGNGYTF.

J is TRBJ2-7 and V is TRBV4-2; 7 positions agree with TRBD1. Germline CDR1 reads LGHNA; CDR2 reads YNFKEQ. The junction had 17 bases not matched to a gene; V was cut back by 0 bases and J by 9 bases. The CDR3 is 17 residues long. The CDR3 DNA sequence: TGTGCCAGCAGCCAAGATCGGGCCGACAGGGCCCAAGTGGGGCAGTACTTC. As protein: CASSQDRADRAQVGQYF.

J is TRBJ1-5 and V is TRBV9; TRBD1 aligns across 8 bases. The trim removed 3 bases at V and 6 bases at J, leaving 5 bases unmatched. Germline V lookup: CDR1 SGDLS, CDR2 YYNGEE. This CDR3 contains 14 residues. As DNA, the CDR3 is TGTGCCAGCAGCGACGGACAGGGTGGTCAGCCCCAGCATTTT. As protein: CASSDGQGGQPQHF.

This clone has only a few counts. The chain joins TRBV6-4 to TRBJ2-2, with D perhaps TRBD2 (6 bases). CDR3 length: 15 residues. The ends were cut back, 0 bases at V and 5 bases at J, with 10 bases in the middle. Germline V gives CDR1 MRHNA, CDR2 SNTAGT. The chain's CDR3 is CASSDSGGSTGELFF. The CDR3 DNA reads TGTGCCAGCAGTGACTCGGGGGGATCAACCGGGGAGCTGTTTTTT.

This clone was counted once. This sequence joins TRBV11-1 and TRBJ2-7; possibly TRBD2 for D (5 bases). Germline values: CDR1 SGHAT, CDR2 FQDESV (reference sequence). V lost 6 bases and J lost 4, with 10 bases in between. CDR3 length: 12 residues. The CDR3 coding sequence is TGTGCCAGCAGTCCGGGGATATACGAGCAGTACTTC. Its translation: CASSPGIYEQYF.

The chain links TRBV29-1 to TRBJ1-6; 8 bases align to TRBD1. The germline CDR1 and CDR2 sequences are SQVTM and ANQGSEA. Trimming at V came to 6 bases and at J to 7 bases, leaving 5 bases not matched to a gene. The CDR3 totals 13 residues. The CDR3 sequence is CSVRTGSNSPLHF. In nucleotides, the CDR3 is TGCAGCGTGAGGACAGGGTCGAATTCACCCCTCCACTTT.